One sample yielded the 5 T cell receptor beta chains listed below, sequenced in a study of Ad26.COV2.S vaccination and SARS-CoV-2 variants. As to treatment: about 20 received Ad26.COV2.S at low or high dose, single or two shots; several received placebo; per-sample allocation not given. Collection of samples fell on day 63 after the first vaccine or placebo injection. Sequenced by immunoSEQ multiplex PCR; TCRdb stores in-frame clones only, minus some. The sample consists of over 400,000 clones, about 92% of them appearing once. Sequenced material: peripheral blood, taken in a trial of Ad26.COV2.S vaccine versus placebo. Source of these receptors: a person aged 18-60 years who received the Ad26.COV2.S COVID-19 vaccine or a placebo.

A single count supports this clone. The chain recombines TRBV6-6 with TRBJ1-2; D remains ambiguous. Germline V gene sequence: CDR1 MNHNY, CDR2 SVGAGI (reference sequence). The CDR3 has 13 amino acids. Between the trimmed V and J ends, which lost 1 base and 5 bases, there was a span of 8 bases. CDR3 loop: CASSYFPGYGYTF. Here the CDR3 DNA reads TGTGCCAGCAGTTACTTTCCCGGATATGGCTACACCTTC.

V usage is TRBV25-1 and J usage is TRBJ1-6; the D gene is possibly TRBD1 (6 bases). The V end lost 6 bases, the J end lost 5 bases, and 8 bases lay between the germline ends. This CDR3 spans 13 amino acids. CDR1 MGHDK and CDR2 SYGVNS come from the germline V gene. CDR3 bases: TGTGCCAGCAGAACAGGGCATAATTCACCCCTCCACTTT. Encoded protein: CASRTGHNSPLHF. The whole variable domain, filled in from reference TRBV25-1 and TRBJ1-6, reads EADIYQTPRYLVIGTGKKITLECSQTMGHDKMYWYQQDPGMELHLIHYSYGVNSTEKGDLSSESTVSRIRTEHFPLTLESARPSHTSQYLCASRTGHNSPLHFGNGTRLTVT.

V gene TRBV5-8 combines with J gene TRBJ2-5; no firm D call. Germline V gives CDR1 SGHTS, CDR2 YDEGEE. Trimming pared 2 bases from V and 3 bases from J, leaving 14 bases between. This CDR3 has 15 residues. The CDR3 DNA reads as TGTGCCAGCAGCTTTCCACGGCCCCTGGAAGAGACCCAGTACTTC. Translation gives CASSFPRPLEETQYF.

The sample holds one count of this clone. The rearrangement links TRBV5-1 to TRBJ1-2, with a possible D match to TRBD1 (6 bases). The CDR3 consists of 15 residues. The germline CDR1 and CDR2 sequences are SGHRS and YFSETQ. V lost 4 bases, J lost 2 bases, and 15 bases lay in between. CDR3: CASSPGDGKNYGYTF. Here the CDR3 DNA reads TGCGCCAGCAGCCCAGGGGACGGAAAAAACTATGGCTACACCTTC.

The rearrangement joins TRBV6-2 or TRBV6-3 to TRBJ2-3; no firm D call. CDR3 length: 14 residues. In germline, CDR1 is MNHEY, CDR2 SVGEGT. V was cut by 5 bases and J by 2 bases, with 11 bases left in between. CDR3 residues: CASSQALATDTQYF. The DNA of the CDR3 is TGTGCCAGCAGTCAGGCATTGGCCACAGATACGCAGTATTTT.